A single T cell receptor beta chain is shown here with its context. The antigen is undetermined. This entry comes from a study of CXCR3-negative and CXCR3-positive naive CD8 T cells. Study-wide findings and caveats: Whereas both naive subsets had comparably high diversity, memory CD8+ cells had much lower diversity.

Carrying UMI labels, the TRB cDNA libraries were prepared through 5' RACE. TCRdb processed the 5' RACE reads again and assigns one entry to each CDR3 protein, with no DNA. This sample's table has tens of thousands of distinct CDR3 sequences. The CDR3 spans 13 residues. The V and J genes are TRBV12-3 or TRBV12-4 and TRBJ2-7. Sequencing was carried out using memory CD8+ T cells from blood. The TCR originated in a human donor in good health. Some clones in this sample may be carry-over from other donors' samples. This CDR3 is CASRLAQYYEQYF.